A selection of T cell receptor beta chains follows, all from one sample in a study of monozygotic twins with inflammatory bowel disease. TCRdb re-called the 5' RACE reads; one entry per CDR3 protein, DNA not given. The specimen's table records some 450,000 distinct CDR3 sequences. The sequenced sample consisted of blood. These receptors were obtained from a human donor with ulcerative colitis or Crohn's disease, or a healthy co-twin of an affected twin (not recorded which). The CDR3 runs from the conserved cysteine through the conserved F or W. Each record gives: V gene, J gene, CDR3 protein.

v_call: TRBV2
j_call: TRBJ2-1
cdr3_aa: CASVLLSSYNEQFF

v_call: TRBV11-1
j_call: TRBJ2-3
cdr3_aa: CASSFQGLAETDTQYF

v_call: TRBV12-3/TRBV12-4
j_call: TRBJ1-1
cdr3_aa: CASSGRTITEAFF

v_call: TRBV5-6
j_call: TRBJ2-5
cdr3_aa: CASSFTGDPRETQYF

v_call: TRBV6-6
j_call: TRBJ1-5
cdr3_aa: CASGREPNQPQHF

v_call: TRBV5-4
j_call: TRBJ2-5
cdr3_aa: CASSPGSGGETQYF

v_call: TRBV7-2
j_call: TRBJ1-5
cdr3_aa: CASSLGVGINQPQHF

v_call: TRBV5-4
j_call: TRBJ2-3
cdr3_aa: CASSLGGTVSTDTQYF

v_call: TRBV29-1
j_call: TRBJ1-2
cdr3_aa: CSVLPGTGASYGYTF

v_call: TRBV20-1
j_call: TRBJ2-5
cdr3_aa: CSARSSGAGETQYF

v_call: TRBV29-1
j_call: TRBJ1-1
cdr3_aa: CSVEAVRGNTEAFF

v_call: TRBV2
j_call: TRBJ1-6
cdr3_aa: CASSEAIQGPNSPLHF

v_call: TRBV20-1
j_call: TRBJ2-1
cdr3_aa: CSARGPGLPYNEQFF

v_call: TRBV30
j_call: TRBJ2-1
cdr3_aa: CAWSVSKRIEQFF

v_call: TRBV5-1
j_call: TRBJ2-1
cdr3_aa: CASSFLAGISYNEQFF

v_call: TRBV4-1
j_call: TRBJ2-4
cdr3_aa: CASSQVPGTKNIQYF

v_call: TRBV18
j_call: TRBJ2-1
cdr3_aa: CASSLVAGNSNEQFF

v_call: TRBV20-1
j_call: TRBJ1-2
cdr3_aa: CSAGRANYGYTF

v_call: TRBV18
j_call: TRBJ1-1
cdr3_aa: CASSPAPPGTEAFF

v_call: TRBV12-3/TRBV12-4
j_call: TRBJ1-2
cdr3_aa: CASSRLHYGYTF

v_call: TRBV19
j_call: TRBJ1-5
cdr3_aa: CASRGQVNQPQHF

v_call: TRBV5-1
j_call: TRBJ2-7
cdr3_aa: CASKKRDGAYEQYF